The next 28 T cell receptor beta chains were all read from a single sample in a study of blood T cell repertoires in COVID-19 (dated by TCRdb to the early 2020s). The library came from the immunoSEQ multiplex PCR assay. TCRdb's version of the immuneACCESS table is confined to in-frame rearrangements and falls short of the full clone set. An unresolved V gene accounts for under half of the shortfall where checked; the remainder is of unknown origin. Present in this sample are 250,000 or so clones, about nine tenths of which were seen just once. 0.9% to 1% of the sample goes to the ten largest clones. Sequenced material: peripheral blood. Receptors originate from a woman aged 40 to 49 who had recovered from COVID-19.

This clone was seen just once. The genes are TRBV12-2 and TRBJ2-3; TRBD2 is taken as the D call from the table, unchecked against the DNA. TRBV12-2 is recorded as a pseudogene. The CDR3 loop spans 15 amino acids. For the CDR3, the DNA is TGTGCAAGTCGCTTACCTTCAGCGACCCCAGATACGCAGTATTTT. Its translation is CASRLPSATPDTQYF.

V and J are TRBV18 and TRBJ1-5; D is ambiguous. Trimming cost V 2 bases and J 0 bases, with 8 bases left between them. The CDR3 covers 15 residues. The germline V gene has CDR1 KGHSH and CDR2 LQKENI. Written as DNA, the CDR3 is TGTGCCAGCTCACCAGAGTATAATAGCAATCAGCCCCAGCATTTT. It is translated as CASSPEYNSNQPQHF.

The J gene is TRBJ2-7, the V gene TRBV12-5, with 7 bases aligning to TRBD2. The germline V gene encodes CDR1 LGHNT and CDR2 FRNRAP. The CDR3 spans 14 residues. Unmatched junction bases numbered 6, after V lost 5 bases and J lost 2 bases. The CDR3 reads CASGMGGHPYEQYF. In DNA, the CDR3 is TGTGCTAGTGGTATGGGAGGGCACCCCTACGAGCAGTACTTC.

The chain combines TRBV6-1 with TRBJ1-4; D perhaps matches TRBD1 (6 bases). This CDR3 has 15 residues. CDR1 and CDR2 from the germline V gene are MNHNS and SASEGT. Trimming shortened V by 1 base and J by 8 bases, and 14 bases separated the two germline ends. As DNA, the CDR3 is TGTGCCAGCAGTGAAGTTTCAGGGGATGGCGAAAAACTGTTTTTT. Its protein product is CASSEVSGDGEKLFF.

This clone was seen a few times. This sequence joins TRBV6-5 and TRBJ2-3; 9 nucleotides match TRBD1. V dropped 6 bases and J dropped 0; count of bases not matched to a gene: 4. The CDR3 runs to 15 residues. Germline V gene data show CDR1 as MNHEY and CDR2 as SVGAGI. The CDR3 protein is CASRSGTGSTDTQYF. The CDR3 bases are TGTGCCAGCAGATCCGGGACAGGGAGCACAGATACGCAGTATTTT.

V gene TRBV27 combines with J gene TRBJ1-2; TRBD1 might be the D (5 bases). CDR1 is MNHEY and CDR2 is SMNVEV in the germline V gene (reference sequence). Deletions cut 5 bases from V and 4 bases from J, with 11 bases between. The CDR3 is 13 residues long. The CDR3 spells CASSPQGTYGYTF. The CDR3 bases are TGTGCCAGCAGTCCCCAGGGTACCTATGGCTACACCTTC.

V usage is TRBV10-1 and J usage is TRBJ2-1, with TRBD2 matching 15 bases. The V and J ends lost 3 bases and 4 bases, in that order; junction bases with no gene match: 1. This CDR3 contains 16 residues. Germline loops: CDR1 WNHNN, CDR2 SYGVQD (reference sequence). CDR3 loop: CASSEGTSGRYNEQFF. The CDR3 nucleotides read TGCGCCAGCAGTGAAGGGACTAGCGGGAGGTACAATGAGCAGTTCTTC.

The chain is built from TRBV11-3 and TRBJ2-7; D is possibly TRBD2 (5 bases). There are 15 residues in the CDR3. V dropped 5 bases and J dropped 1 base, with 15 bases sitting between them. CDR1 is SGHNT, CDR2 YENEEA, per germline. CDR3 bases: TGTGCCAGCAGCATACGAAGCGGTACATCCTACGAGCAGTACTTC. Protein sequence: CASSIRSGTSYEQYF.

This clone was found once. The rearrangement joins TRBV6-1 to TRBJ1-1, with TRBD1 as a possible D gene (6 bases). The CDR3 contains 14 residues. In germline, CDR1 is MNHNS, CDR2 SASEGT. Trimming removed 3 bases at V and 4 bases at J, with 12 bases between. CDR3 in DNA: TGTGCCAGCAGTGACCAGGGGCCCGCCACTGAAGCTTTCTTT. It translates to CASSDQGPATEAFF.

This clone is a singleton in its sample. The chain uses TRBV18 and TRBJ2-5, with TRBD1 matching over 9 bases. Germline-derived CDR1 and CDR2 are KGHSH and LQKENI. This CDR3 region has 14 residues. V lost 4 bases and J lost 3; bases outside the gene matches: 3. The CDR3 DNA sequence: TGTGCCAGCTCACTAGGGACAGGGAAAGAGACCCAGTACTTC. It codes for CASSLGTGKETQYF.

This clone was seen a handful of times. This chain links TRBV4-2 with TRBJ2-1; 8 nucleotides align to TRBD1. Looked up from germline, CDR1 is LGHNA and CDR2 is YNFKEQ. This CDR3 has 17 residues. V was clipped by 7 bases and J by 6 bases; unmatched bases: 17. The CDR3 sequence is CASTPWGDDRGVNEQFF. In DNA form, the CDR3 reads TGTGCCAGCACCCCTTGGGGGGACGACAGGGGAGTCAATGAGCAGTTCTTC.

This sequence joins TRBV6-1 and TRBJ2-2; no firm D call. This CDR3 has 12 amino acids. From germline, CDR1 is MNHNS and CDR2 SASEGT. Trimming removed 5 bases at V and 5 bases at J, with 6 bases between. The DNA of the CDR3 is TGTGCCAGCAGTCAGGAAACCGGGGAGCTGTTTTTT. Protein sequence: CASSQETGELFF.

The chain recombines TRBV2 with TRBJ2-3, with 10 bases that match TRBD2. Germline lookup yields CDR1 SNHLY and CDR2 FYNNEI. This CDR3 has 16 amino acids. The trim removed 2 bases at V and 2 bases at J, leaving 4 bases unmatched. CDR3 in DNA: TGTGCCAGCAGTGAATTGGGACTAGCGAACACAGATACGCAGTATTTT. This sequence encodes CASSELGLANTDTQYF.

V is TRBV5-6 and J is TRBJ1-2; 10 bases fit TRBD1. This CDR3 has 16 amino acids. From germline, CDR1 is SGHDT and CDR2 YYEEEE. The V gene end was trimmed by 4 bases and the J gene end by 7 bases; junction bases not matched to a gene: 13. CDR3 sequence: CASSLGQGSLLVGYTF. DNA of the CDR3: TGTGCCAGCAGCCTGGGACAGGGGTCCCTCTTAGTTGGCTACACCTTC.

This chain joins TRBV3-1 (or the pseudogene TRBV3-2) and TRBJ2-1; 10 positions match TRBD2. The junction had 8 bases not matched to a gene; V was cut back by 4 bases and J by 5 bases. Looked up from germline, CDR1 is LGHDT and CDR2 is YNNKEL (reference sequence). The CDR3 runs to 16 residues. CDR3: CASSRQRGGFDNEQFF. The CDR3, as DNA: TGTGCCAGCAGCCGACAGCGGGGGGGGTTCGACAATGAGCAGTTCTTC.

The gene calls are TRBV5-4 and TRBJ2-7; 9 bases match TRBD1. Trimming at V came to 0 bases and at J to 6 bases, leaving 13 bases not matched to a gene. Germline CDR1 and CDR2: SGHNT and YYREEE (reference sequence). This CDR3 has 17 residues. The CDR3 DNA follows: TGTGCCAGCAGCTTGGATGGGTTCAGGACAGGGGAAACCGAGCAGTACTTC. Its translation is CASSLDGFRTGETEQYF. Using reference TRBV5-4 and TRBJ2-7 for the parts outside the CDR3, the full variable domain is ETGVTQSPTHLIKTRGQQVTLRCSSQSGHNTVSWYQQALGQGPQFIFQYYREEENGRGNFPPRFSGLQFPNYSSELNVNALELDDSALYLCASSLDGFRTGETEQYFGPGTRLTVT.

This rearrangement joins TRBV10-3 to TRBJ2-1; D is uncertain. Germline assignment: CDR1 ENHRY and CDR2 SYGVKD. V was shortened by 5 bases and J by 10 bases, with 9 bases between the two germline ends. The CDR3 sequence is 11 residues long. Written as DNA, the CDR3 is TGTGCCATCAGTACCCCCGGGGAGCAGTTCTTC. Translating gives CAISTPGEQFF.

The rearrangement links TRBV5-1 to TRBJ2-3; 8 positions match TRBD2. Germline CDR1 SGHRS, CDR2 YFSETQ. The CDR3 length is 17 residues. V shed 0 bases, J shed 2 bases, and the junction held 8 bases outside the gene matches. CDR3 sequence reads: CASSLATTSGSTDTQYF. CDR3 sequence (DNA): TGCGCCAGCAGCTTGGCCACCACTAGCGGATCCACAGATACGCAGTATTTT. Supplemented by reference TRBV5-1 and TRBJ2-3, the full variable domain reads KAGVTQTPRYLIKTRGQQVTLSCSPISGHRSVSWYQQTPGQGLQFLFEYFSETQRNKGNFPGRFSGRQFSNSRSEMNVSTLELGDSALYLCASSLATTSGSTDTQYFGPGTRLTVL.

V gene TRBV30 combines with J gene TRBJ1-2, with D tentatively TRBD1 (5 bases). The CDR3 contains 14 residues. The V and J ends lost 4 bases and 4 bases respectively, with 16 bases between them. CDR1 is GTSNPN, CDR2 SVGIG, per germline (reference sequence). CDR3 nucleotide sequence: TGTGCCTGGAAACCCGGGGGTAAGACCTATGGCTACACCTTC. It specifies CAWKPGGKTYGYTF.

V and J are TRBV5-1 and TRBJ2-1, with 7 nucleotides matching TRBD2. Germline V gene lookup returns CDR1 SGHRS and CDR2 YFSETQ. This CDR3 spans 15 amino acids. After removal of 0 bases from V and 9 bases from J, the junction contained 9 bases not matched to a gene. The CDR3 nucleotides are TGCGCCAGCAGCTTGGGCGGGAAGCCGGGGGGTGAGCAGTTCTTC. This gives the protein CASSLGGKPGGEQFF.

The chain is built from TRBV30 and TRBJ2-4; 10 positions agree with TRBD1. This CDR3 spans 12 amino acids. Germline-derived CDR1 and CDR2 are GTSNPN and SVGIG (reference sequence). With 8 bases clipped from V and 3 bases from J, the junction kept 1 base outside the gene matches. CDR3 in amino acids: CAGTGDKNIQYF. CDR3 nucleotide sequence: TGTGCCGGGACAGGGGACAAAAACATTCAGTACTTC.

This clone has only a few counts. The chain has TRBV5-5 and TRBJ1-5; D is uncertain. Germline V gene sequence: CDR1 SGHKS, CDR2 YYEKEE (reference sequence). V lost 0 bases and J lost 3, with 7 bases in between. This CDR3 comprises 14 residues. As DNA, the CDR3 is TGTGCCAGCAGCTTGGGGAGGGACAATCAGCCCCAGCATTTT. As protein: CASSLGRDNQPQHF.

The chain combines TRBV5-4 with TRBJ2-5; 10 bases match TRBD2. This CDR3 is built from 16 residues. The V gene end was trimmed by 4 bases and the J gene end by 3 bases; junction bases not matched to a gene: 9. Germline assignment: CDR1 SGHNT and CDR2 YYREEE (reference sequence). The CDR3 DNA reads as TGTGCCAGCAGCGTCGGGACTAGCGAGACTAAAGAGACCCAGTACTTC. It encodes CASSVGTSETKETQYF.

This clone has only a few counts. This chain connects TRBV19 to TRBJ1-2; the match to TRBD1 covers 12 bases. Germline V gene lookup returns CDR1 LNHDA and CDR2 SQIVND (reference sequence). The CDR3 length is 14 residues. V shed 6 bases and J 7 bases; nucleotides not matched to a gene: 6. This CDR3 reads CASSPGQGAGGYTF. DNA of the CDR3: TGTGCCAGTAGCCCGGGACAGGGGGCCGGTGGCTACACCTTC.

This chain joins TRBV11-2 and TRBJ2-3; D call uncertain. CDR1 is SGHAT, CDR2 FQNNGV, per germline. This CDR3 spans 15 amino acids. V lost 5 bases and J lost 5, with 17 bases in between. The CDR3 nucleotides are TGTGCCAGCAGCCCTAGGCTCCAGATGGGAGATACGCAGTATTTT. This codes for CASSPRLQMGDTQYF.

The rearrangement joins TRBV7-9 to TRBJ2-3; TRBD2 agrees at 10 bases. V gave up 4 bases and J gave up 1 base; unmatched junction bases: 2. CDR3 length equals 15 residues. The germline gives CDR1 SEHNR, CDR2 FQNEAQ (reference sequence). The CDR3 DNA reads TGTGCCAGCAGCTCCCTAGCGGGAGGCACAGATACGCAGTATTTT. Its translation is CASSSLAGGTDTQYF.

This clone has a handful of counts. The chain employs TRBV5-1 and TRBJ2-1, with 9 bases aligning to TRBD2. Trimming removed 1 base from V and 7 bases from J; junction bases left unmatched: 9. CDR1 is SGHRS, CDR2 YFSETQ, per germline. This CDR3 is built from 16 residues. This CDR3 reads CASSLRPAGGGNEQFF. The CDR3 bases are TGCGCCAGCAGCTTGAGACCAGCGGGAGGAGGGAATGAGCAGTTCTTC.

This rearrangement joins TRBV6-5 to TRBJ2-1, with 9 bases matching TRBD1. Germline trimming cut 6 bases from V and 5 bases from J; bases unmatched to any gene: 8. CDR3 length: 15 amino acids. Germline V gene lookup returns CDR1 MNHEY and CDR2 SVGAGI. The CDR3 DNA sequence: TGTGCCAGCAGCAGGGACAGGGCTAAGGACAATGAGCAGTTCTTC. It encodes CASSRDRAKDNEQFF.